Below, 16 T cell receptor beta chains from the same sample are listed, as sequenced in a study of blood T cell repertoires in COVID-19. Libraries were prepared by immunoSEQ multiplex PCR; TCRdb keeps only in-frame clonotypes and omits some of them. Of about 200,000 clones in the sample, about three quarters were seen once. The sample was peripheral blood. Source of these receptors: a woman in her 70s with acute or convalescent COVID-19.

The chain carries TRBV9 and TRBJ1-1; 10 nucleotides agree with TRBD1. Unmatched junction bases numbered 5, after V lost 8 bases and J lost 4 bases. Germline V gene sequence: CDR1 SGDLS, CDR2 YYNGEE. There are 13 residues in the CDR3. The CDR3 sequence is CASGGQGRTEAFF. The CDR3 DNA reads as TGTGCCAGTGGGGGACAGGGGCGCACTGAAGCTTTCTTT.

V and J are TRBV12-3 or TRBV12-4 and TRBJ2-5; TRBD1 matches 9 bases. Trimming cost V 6 bases and J 5 bases; bases outside gene matches: 1. This CDR3 is built from 12 residues. This CDR3 reads CASRQGAETQYF. In DNA, the CDR3 is TGTGCCAGCAGACAGGGGGCTGAGACCCAGTACTTC.

The CDR3 is CAIRPEKGSEQYF. CDR3 DNA: TGTGCCATCAGACCCGAAAAGGGGTCCGAGCAGTACTTC. V usage is TRBV10-3 and J usage is TRBJ2-7, with a weak D call TRBD1 (5 bases). CDR1 ENHRY and CDR2 SYGVKD come from the germline V gene. The CDR3 runs to 13 residues. Trimming removed 6 bases from V and 6 bases from J, with 15 bases in between.

The chain is built from TRBV18 and TRBJ2-1; D is ambiguous. CDR3 length equals 14 residues. CDR1 is KGHSH and CDR2 is LQKENI in the germline V gene. V shed 2 bases and J shed 6 bases, with 11 bases lying between them. In DNA form, the CDR3 reads TGTGCCAGCTCACCATCTTTACTTATCAATGAGCAGTTCTTC. This translates into CASSPSLLINEQFF.

V is TRBV19 and J is TRBJ1-3, with D possibly being TRBD1 (6 bases). Germline loops: CDR1 LNHDA, CDR2 SQIVND (reference sequence). The V gene lost 3 bases and the J gene lost 3 bases, with 12 bases spanning the gap. CDR3 length: 15 amino acids. The chain's CDR3 is CASSIRQGIGNTIYF. The CDR3 nucleotides are TGTGCCAGTAGTATTCGGCAGGGGATTGGAAACACCATATATTTT.

This clone was seen only once. The rearrangement uses TRBV19 and TRBJ2-3; 7 nucleotides match TRBD1. Losses at the gene ends were 4 bases for V and 1 base for J; bases not matched to a gene: 5. The V gene's germline CDR1 is LNHDA and CDR2 SQIVND (reference sequence). This CDR3 has 15 amino acids. The CDR3 DNA sequence: TGTGCCAGTAGTACCGGGACAGCTGGCACAGATACGCAGTATTTT. Protein: CASSTGTAGTDTQYF. The full variable domain, completed using reference TRBV19 and TRBJ2-3, is DGGITQSPKYLFRKEGQNVTLSCEQNLNHDAMYWYRQDPGQGLRLIYYSQIVNDFQKGDIAEGYSVSREKKESFPLTVTSAQKNPTAFYLCASSTGTAGTDTQYFGPGTRLTVL.

This clone was counted a few times. The V gene is TRBV2, the J gene TRBJ2-7; no clear D gene. This CDR3 comprises 13 residues. CDR1 is SNHLY, CDR2 FYNNEI, per germline. The V gene lost 5 bases and the J gene lost 3 bases, with 11 bases spanning the gap. The CDR3 loop reads CASSSGPVYEQYF. In nucleotides, the CDR3 is TGTGCCAGCAGTTCTGGGCCGGTCTACGAGCAGTACTTC.

The gene calls are TRBV19 and TRBJ2-7; the D gene is possibly TRBD2 (7 bases). V was pared by 11 bases and J by 3 bases, with 20 bases between. Per germline, CDR1 LNHDA and CDR2 SQIVND (reference sequence). This CDR3 region has 14 residues. The CDR3 reads CAASGGASDYEQYF. In DNA, the CDR3 is TGTGCCGCCTCGGGGGGCGCTAGCGACTACGAGCAGTACTTC. The full variable domain, completed using reference TRBV19 and TRBJ2-7, is DGGITQSPKYLFRKEGQNVTLSCEQNLNHDAMYWYRQDPGQGLRLIYYSQIVNDFQKGDIAEGYSVSREKKESFPLTVTSAQKNPTAFYLCAASGGASDYEQYFGPGTRLTVT.

The V gene is TRBV24-1, the J gene TRBJ1-3; tentative D call: TRBD1 (5 bases). Germline CDR1 is KGHDR and CDR2 is SFDVKD. CDR3 size: 13 residues. V was pared by 7 bases and J by 10 bases, with 16 bases between. CDR3 region: CATRSSRRGTIYF. CDR3 coding DNA: TGTGCCACCAGGAGCAGCCGCCGGGGGACCATATATTTT.

This chain uses TRBV5-6 with TRBJ1-2; D unresolved. This CDR3 is built from 14 residues. CDR1 is SGHDT, CDR2 YYEEEE, per germline. Trimming took off 0 bases at V and 6 bases at J, with 12 bases between the two ends. The CDR3 coding sequence is TGTGCCAGCAGCTTGGCCGGGTCTCGGCATGGCTACACCTTC. This translates into CASSLAGSRHGYTF.

In this sample, this clone turned up once. The chain recombines TRBV10-3 with TRBJ2-7; a possible D gene is TRBD1 (8 bases). The CDR3 contains 16 residues. V was trimmed by 0 bases and J by 2 bases, leaving 14 bases between them. Germline assignment: CDR1 ENHRY and CDR2 SYGVKD. The CDR3 sequence is CAISESVQGGTYEQYF. The CDR3, as DNA: TGTGCCATCAGTGAGTCGGTACAGGGGGGGACCTACGAGCAGTACTTC.

The chain is built from TRBV28 and TRBJ2-2, with D maybe TRBD1 (6 bases). CDR3 length: 15 residues. Germline V gene sequence: CDR1 MDHEN, CDR2 SYDVKM. Trimming left V 4 bases short and J 0 bases short, with 9 bases between. CDR3 sequence: CASSSTGANTGELFF. CDR3 DNA: TGTGCCAGCAGTTCGACAGGCGCGAACACCGGGGAGCTGTTTTTT.

The V and J genes are TRBV9 and TRBJ2-3, with D perhaps TRBD1 (5 bases). V lost 4 bases and J lost 2, with 11 bases in between. CDR3 length: 14 amino acids. CDR1 SGDLS and CDR2 YYNGEE come from the germline V gene. As DNA, the CDR3 is TGTGCCAGCAGCCCCAGACAGAACACAGATACGCAGTATTTT. Its protein is CASSPRQNTDTQYF.

This chain connects TRBV5-4 to TRBJ2-7, with TRBD1 matching over 7 bases. Germline assignment: CDR1 SGHNT and CDR2 YYREEE (reference sequence). This CDR3 has 15 amino acids. Germline trimming cut 4 bases from V and 3 bases from J; bases unmatched to any gene: 10. The CDR3 sequence is CASSPRQGTFYEQYF. The CDR3 DNA reads as TGTGCCAGCAGCCCGAGACAGGGTACCTTCTACGAGCAGTACTTC.

The CDR3 sequence is CASSYSGRAPGNTIYF. CDR3 nucleotides: TGTGCCAGCAGTTACTCGGGCAGGGCCCCTGGAAACACCATATATTTT. The chain has TRBV6-5 and TRBJ1-3; perhaps TRBD1 as D (5 bases). Looked up from germline, CDR1 is MNHEY and CDR2 is SVGAGI. The CDR3 has 16 amino acids. V was shortened by 0 bases and J by 2 bases, with 11 bases between the two germline ends.

The chain has TRBV27 and TRBJ1-1; D may be TRBD1 (5 bases). This CDR3 contains 14 residues. Germline V lookup: CDR1 MNHEY, CDR2 SMNVEV (reference sequence). V lost 5 bases, J lost 2 bases, and 12 bases lay in between. The CDR3 DNA reads TGTGCCAGCAGTCCCCGGACAACCAACACTGAAGCTTTCTTT. Its translation: CASSPRTTNTEAFF.